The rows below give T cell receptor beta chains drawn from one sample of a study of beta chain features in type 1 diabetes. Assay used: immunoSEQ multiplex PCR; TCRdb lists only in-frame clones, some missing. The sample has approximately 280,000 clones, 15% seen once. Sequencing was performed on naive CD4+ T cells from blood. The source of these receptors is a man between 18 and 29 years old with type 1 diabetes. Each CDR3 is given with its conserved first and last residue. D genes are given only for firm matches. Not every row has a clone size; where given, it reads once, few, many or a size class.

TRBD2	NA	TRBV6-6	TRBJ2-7	TGTGCCAGCAGTCCGGCCCTGACTAGCGGGAGAGTGAAGCAGTACTTC	CASSPALTSGRVKQYF
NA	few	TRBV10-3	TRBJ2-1	TGTGCCATCAGTGACAGGGGAACCTACAATGAGCAGTTCTTC	CAISDRGTYNEQFF
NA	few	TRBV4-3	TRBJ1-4	TGCGCCAGCAGCCAAGCGAACACAGTAGAAAAACTGTTTTTT	CASSQANTVEKLFF
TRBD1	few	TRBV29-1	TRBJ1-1	TGCAGCGTCAGAAGCCAGGGGGGCACTGAAGCTTTCTTT	CSVRSQGGTEAFF
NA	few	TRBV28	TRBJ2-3	TGTGCCAGCGCCATAGTTGGAGATACGCAGTATTTT	CASAIVGDTQYF
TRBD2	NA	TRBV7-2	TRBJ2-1	TGTGCCAGCAGCCAACCACTAGCGGGGGGGCCGTACAATGAGCAGTTCTTC	CASSQPLAGGPYNEQFF
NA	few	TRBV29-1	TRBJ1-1	TGCAGCGTGTACAGGAGGGATGAAGCTTTCTTT	CSVYRRDEAFF
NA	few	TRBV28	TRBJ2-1	TGTGCCGTAATTCCTTCCTACAATGAGCAGTTCTTC	CAVIPSYNEQFF
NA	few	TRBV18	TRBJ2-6	TGTGCCAGCTCACTCACAGGGGGGGCTGGGGCCAACGTCCTGACTTTC	CASSLTGGAGANVLTF
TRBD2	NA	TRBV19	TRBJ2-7	TGTGCCAGTAGTATTATAACTAGCGGAAACTCCTACGAGCAGTACTTC	CASSIITSGNSYEQYF
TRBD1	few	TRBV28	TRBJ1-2	TGTGCCAGCAGTTTGGACAGGGTGCGCGGCTACACCTTC	CASSLDRVRGYTF
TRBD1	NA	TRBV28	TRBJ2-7	TGTGCCAGCAGTTCACTTGGGGGACCGGGACAGGGGCCCTACGAGCAGTACTTC	CASSSLGGPGQGPYEQYF
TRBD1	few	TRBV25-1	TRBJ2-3	TGTGCCAGCAGTGAATCTGGGACAGGGAAAGATACGCAGTATTTT	CASSESGTGKDTQYF
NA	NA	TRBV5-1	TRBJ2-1	TGCGCCAGCAGCTTGTACAGGGAAGACAATGAGCAGTTCTTC	CASSLYREDNEQFF
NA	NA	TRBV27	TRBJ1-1	TGTGCCAGCAGTTCTTTGAGGGTTGGGACTGAAGCTTTCTTT	CASSSLRVGTEAFF
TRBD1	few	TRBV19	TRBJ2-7	TGTGCCAGTAGTAGGGGACAGGGAAGAGGCTACGAGCAGTACTTC	CASSRGQGRGYEQYF
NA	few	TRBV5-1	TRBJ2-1	TGCGCCAGCAGCCTGGACAGTCACAACGATGAGCAGTTCTTC	CASSLDSHNDEQFF
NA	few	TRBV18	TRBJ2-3	TGTGCCAGCTCAAAAACGGGGGAGACAGATACGCAGTATTTT	CASSKTGETDTQYF
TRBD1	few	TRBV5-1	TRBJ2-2	TGCGCCAGCAGCTTGGGACAGGGGGACACCGGGGAGCTGTTTTTT	CASSLGQGDTGELFF
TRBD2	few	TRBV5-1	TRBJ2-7	TGCGCCAGCAGCCTGGGACTAGCGGGGACAACCTACGAGCAGTACTTC	CASSLGLAGTTYEQYF
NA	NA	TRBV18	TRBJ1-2	TGTGCCAGCTCACCACGAGTGAACTATGGCTACACCTTC	CASSPRVNYGYTF
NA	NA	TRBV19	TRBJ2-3	TGTGCCAGTAGTATATCGTTCGGGAAAGATACGCAGTATTTT	CASSISFGKDTQYF
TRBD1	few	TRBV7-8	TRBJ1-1	TGTGCCAGCAGCTCCCGGGACAGAGCGAACACTGAAGCTTTCTTT	CASSSRDRANTEAFF
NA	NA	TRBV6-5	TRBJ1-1	TGTGCCAGCAGTTACACAGGGAACACTGAAGCTTTCTTT	CASSYTGNTEAFF
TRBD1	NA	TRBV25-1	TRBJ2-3	TGTGCCAGCAGTGAACAGAACAGGGGCTTCACAGATACGCAGTATTTT	CASSEQNRGFTDTQYF
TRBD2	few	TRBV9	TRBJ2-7	TGTGCCAGCAGCGAGGGCAGCGGGAGGGCCAGGGAGCAGTACTTC	CASSEGSGRAREQYF
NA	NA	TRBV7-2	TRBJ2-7	TGTGCCAGCAGCTTAGTATTGTTGGGGGCCTCCTACGAGCAGTACTTC	CASSLVLLGASYEQYF
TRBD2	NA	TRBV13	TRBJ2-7	TGTGCCAGCAGCTTAAGGCTAGCGGGAGGGTACGACGAGCAGTACTTC	CASSLRLAGGYDEQYF
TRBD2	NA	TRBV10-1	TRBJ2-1	TGCGCCAGCAGTGAGCGGACTAGCGAAATGTTCTTC	CASSERTSEMFF
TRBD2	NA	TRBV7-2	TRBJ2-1	TGTGCCAGCAGCCGAAGCGGGAGTAACAATGAGCAGTTCTTC	CASSRSGSNNEQFF
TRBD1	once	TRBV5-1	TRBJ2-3	TGCGCCAGCAGCAAAGCGGGACAGGGGGCGCGTAGCACAGATACGCAGTATTTT	CASSKAGQGARSTDTQYF
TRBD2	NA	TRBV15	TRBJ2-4	TGTGCCACCAGCACAGCGGGGGAGAAAAACATTCAGTACTTC	CATSTAGEKNIQYF
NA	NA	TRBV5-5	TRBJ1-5	TGTGCCAGCAGCTTGGGGACATATCAGCCCCAGCATTTT	CASSLGTYQPQHF
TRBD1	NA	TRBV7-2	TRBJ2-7	TGTGCCAGCAGCCCCCAAACGGGACAGGGTGAGCAGTACTTC	CASSPQTGQGEQYF
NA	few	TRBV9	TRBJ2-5	TGTGCCAGCAGCGTAGAGGGTAGCGGATACCAAGAGACCCAGTACTTC	CASSVEGSGYQETQYF
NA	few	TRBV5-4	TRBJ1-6	TGTGCCAGCAGCCCCTTACCCAGGAATTCACCCCTCCACTTT	CASSPLPRNSPLHF
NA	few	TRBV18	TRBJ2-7	TGTGCCAGCTCACTGGACATCTCGTACGAGCAGTACTTC	CASSLDISYEQYF
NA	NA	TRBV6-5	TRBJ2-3	TGTGCCAGCAGGGGACAATCCACAGATACGCAGTATTTT	CASRGQSTDTQYF
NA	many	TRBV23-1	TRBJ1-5	TGCGCCAGCAGGATCAAGGAGGATAGCAATCAGCCCCAGCATTTT	CASRIKEDSNQPQHF
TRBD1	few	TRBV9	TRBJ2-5	TGTGCCAGCAGCGTACAGACAGGGGTTGCTATAGAGACCCAGTACTTC	CASSVQTGVAIETQYF
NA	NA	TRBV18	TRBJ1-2	TGTGCCAGCTCACAACAGGGTAGCTATGGCTACACCTTC	CASSQQGSYGYTF
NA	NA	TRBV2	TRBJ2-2	TGTGCCAGCGGTGGGGCTCTCACCGGGGAGCTGTTTTTT	CASGGALTGELFF
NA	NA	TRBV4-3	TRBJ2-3	TGCGCCAGCAGCCAAGTCAGGAGACTAGGGACGACTAGCACAGATACGCAGTATTTT	CASSQVRRLGTTSTDTQYF
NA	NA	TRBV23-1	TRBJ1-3	TGCGCCAGCAGTCTCGACACCCAGGCCCGCCGCTCCGGAAACACCATATATTTT	CASSLDTQARRSGNTIYF
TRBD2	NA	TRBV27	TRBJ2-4	TGTGCCAGCAGTTTAGTAGCGGGAGTTGCCAAAAACATTCAGTACTTC	CASSLVAGVAKNIQYF
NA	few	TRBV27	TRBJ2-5	TGTGCCAGCAGACTAGGACCCCATAAAAAATCCGGGACCCAGTACTTC	CASRLGPHKKSGTQYF
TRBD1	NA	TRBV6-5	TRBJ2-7	TGTGCCAGCCGGGACAGAAGTTCCTACGAGCAGTACTTC	CASRDRSSYEQYF